Shown below are 20 T cell receptor beta chains from a single sample sequenced in a study of blood T cell repertoires in COVID-19. TCRdb's copy holds only in-frame clones and misses some; the assay was immunoSEQ multiplex PCR. This sample has around 190,000 clones; around 82% occur once, and the top ten carry less than 20%. Source material: PBMCs or T cells enriched from blood (not recorded which). The receptors were gathered from a woman aged 50 to 65 with acute COVID-19.

The chain is built from TRBV28 and TRBJ1-1, with 10 bases that match TRBD1. Germline loops: CDR1 MDHEN, CDR2 SYDVKM. With 3 bases clipped from V and 5 bases from J, the junction kept 12 bases outside the gene matches. The CDR3 spans 17 residues. The CDR3 sequence: CASSFPSTGTGETEAFF. The CDR3 nucleotides are TGTGCCAGCAGTTTTCCCTCCACGGGGACAGGGGAGACTGAAGCTTTCTTT.

Many counts were recorded for this clone. The chain links TRBV7-2 to TRBJ2-7; TRBD2 aligns across 8 bases. In germline, CDR1 is SGHTA, CDR2 FQGNSA. The CDR3 totals 15 residues. The V and J ends lost 1 base and 2 bases, in that order; junction bases with no gene match: 4. The chain's CDR3 is CASSLDGTRTYEQYV. For the CDR3, the DNA is TGTGCCAGCAGCTTAGATGGGACTAGGACCTACGAGCAGTACGTC.

This chain connects TRBV5-8 to TRBJ1-1, with 8 bases lining up with TRBD1. The CDR3 runs to 20 residues. V lost 3 bases to trimming and J lost 3 bases; unmatched junction nucleotides: 22. Germline CDR1 SGHTS, CDR2 YDEGEE. CDR3 bases: TGTGCCAGCAGCTCGAGGTGGCTGACAGGGGCAAGTGAGGGGGACACTGAAGCTTTCTTT. Translating it yields CASSSRWLTGASEGDTEAFF. The whole variable domain, remainder taken from reference TRBV5-8 and TRBJ1-1, is EAGVTQSPTHLIKTRGQQATLRCSPISGHTSVYWYQQALGLGLQFLLWYDEGEERNRGNFPPRFSGRQFPNYSSELNVNALELEDSALYLCASSSRWLTGASEGDTEAFFGQGTRLTVV.

The rearrangement joins TRBV19 to TRBJ1-6; 9 nucleotides agree with TRBD1. The CDR3 is 14 residues long. With V trimmed by 9 bases and J by 3 bases, 3 bases remained unmatched. Per germline, CDR1 LNHDA and CDR2 SQIVND (reference sequence). The CDR3 nucleotides read TGTGCCAGCCGGGGACAGGGCTATAATTCACCCCTCCACTTT. Its translation: CASRGQGYNSPLHF.

This chain links TRBV19 with TRBJ2-4; maybe TRBD1 (5 bases). This CDR3 spans 15 amino acids. From germline, CDR1 is LNHDA and CDR2 SQIVND (reference sequence). Trimming removed 8 bases from V and 0 bases from J, with 14 bases in between. The CDR3 reads CASGSQGRAKNIQYF. As DNA, the CDR3 is TGTGCCAGTGGATCCCAGGGAAGAGCCAAAAACATTCAGTACTTC.

The V gene is TRBV18, the J gene TRBJ2-1; D is perhaps TRBD2 (6 bases). The CDR3 spans 15 residues. Trimming removed 3 bases at V and 5 bases at J, with 14 bases between. Germline CDR1 is KGHSH and CDR2 is LQKENI. CDR3 region: CASSPYPAGNNEQFF. The CDR3 nucleotides are TGTGCCAGCTCACCCTATCCGGCGGGAAACAATGAGCAGTTCTTC.

V and J are TRBV5-1 and TRBJ2-2; 10 nucleotides agree with TRBD2. CDR1 and CDR2 (germline): SGHRS, YFSETQ. The CDR3 is made up of 14 amino acids. Trimming at V came to 3 bases and at J to 5 bases, leaving 1 base not matched to a gene. DNA of the CDR3: TGCGCCAGCAGCTCTAGCGGGGGAACCGGGGAGCTGTTTTTT. It specifies CASSSSGGTGELFF.

This sequence joins TRBV7-2 and TRBJ2-1; TRBD2 agrees at 9 bases. V was pared by 3 bases and J by 9 bases, with 9 bases of the junction left unmatched. CDR1 SGHTA and CDR2 FQGNSA come from the germline V gene. The CDR3 consists of 15 residues. CDR3 residues: CASSFLGGGATEQFF. The CDR3 DNA is TGTGCCAGCAGCTTCCTCGGCGGGGGGGCTACTGAGCAGTTCTTC.

The V call is TRBV4-1, the J call TRBJ2-1, with 9 bases that match TRBD2. There are 15 residues in the CDR3. V lost 3 bases to trimming and J lost 2 bases; unmatched junction nucleotides: 2. Germline values: CDR1 MGHRA, CDR2 YSYEKL. DNA for the CDR3: TGCGCCAGCAGCCAGCGGACTAGCGCCTACAATGAGCAGTTCTTC. Protein sequence: CASSQRTSAYNEQFF.

The J gene is TRBJ2-5, the V gene TRBV6-2 or TRBV6-3; 9 positions match TRBD2. V trimming: 4 bases; J trimming: 1 base; junction bases outside the gene matches: 4. The CDR3 spans 15 residues. CDR1 and CDR2 (germline): MNHEY, SVGEGT. As DNA, the CDR3 is TGTGCCAGCAGTTCAGCGGGGGGTCCCCAAGAGACCCAGTACTTC. It is translated as CASSSAGGPQETQYF.

V is TRBV10-1 and J is TRBJ2-3; 11 positions agree with TRBD2. This CDR3 is built from 16 residues. V lost 4 bases to trimming and J lost 2 bases; unmatched junction nucleotides: 5. The V gene's germline CDR1 is WNHNN and CDR2 SYGVQD (reference sequence). The CDR3 DNA sequence: TGCGCCAGCAGTGTTGGGACTAGCGGCCACACAGATACGCAGTATTTT. It specifies CASSVGTSGHTDTQYF.

This clone was recorded at least ten times. The V and J genes are TRBV3-1 (or the pseudogene TRBV3-2) and TRBJ2-7; 8 nucleotides agree with TRBD1. Germline V gene sequence: CDR1 LGHDT, CDR2 YNNKEL (reference sequence). CDR3 length: 16 amino acids. V was clipped by 0 bases and J by 3 bases; unmatched bases: 7. CDR3 nucleotides: TGTGCCAGCAGCCAAGATGGGGACAGGTTGGTCTACGAGCAGTACGTC. Translated, it gives CASSQDGDRLVYEQYV.

V is TRBV2 and J is TRBJ2-7; 8 nucleotides line up with TRBD1. The V gene's germline CDR1 is SNHLY and CDR2 FYNNEI. This CDR3 is built from 11 residues. The CDR3 region is CASSVGQAAHV. The DNA of the CDR3 is TGTGCCAGTAGCGTGGGACAGGCTGCCCACGTC.

V gene TRBV28 combines with J gene TRBJ2-5, with 7 positions matching TRBD2. Germline lookup yields CDR1 MDHEN and CDR2 SYDVKM. The CDR3 is 14 amino acids. With 4 bases clipped from V and 7 bases from J, the junction kept 9 bases outside the gene matches. The CDR3 nucleotides read TGTGCCAGCAGTTCCGGACTAGTCGGAACGACCCAGTACTTC. Its protein product is CASSSGLVGTTQYF.

V and J are TRBV7-6 and TRBJ2-7, with TRBD1 matching over 7 bases. Germline-derived CDR1 and CDR2 are SGHVS and FNYEAQ. The CDR3 runs to 13 residues. V lost 5 bases, J lost 7 bases, and 8 bases stayed unmatched. CDR3 bases: TGTGCCAGCAGCCTGGACAGGTTGGGGGAGCAGTACGTC. Its translation is CASSLDRLGEQYV.

Here the CDR3 reads CASSPTLSSGGHAGANVLTF. The CDR3 DNA follows: TGTGCCAGCTCACCAACTCTTTCCAGCGGGGGACATGCTGGGGCCAACGTCCTGACTTTC. J is TRBJ2-6 and V is TRBV18; 8 nucleotides line up with TRBD2. This CDR3 has 20 residues. V was clipped by 2 bases and J by 2 bases; unmatched bases: 14. Germline CDR1 reads KGHSH; CDR2 reads LQKENI.

This clone was counted once. The rearrangement links TRBV29-1 to TRBJ1-6, with D possibly matching TRBD1 (5 bases). CDR1 SQVTM and CDR2 ANQGSEA come from the germline V gene. V gave up 4 bases and J gave up 6 bases, with 10 bases separating them. This CDR3 has 13 amino acids. The CDR3 sequence: CSVGGQGNSPLHF. CDR3 bases: TGCAGCGTTGGAGGCCAGGGTAATTCACCCCTCCACTTT. The full variable domain, rest sourced from reference TRBV29-1 and TRBJ1-6, is SAVISQKPSRDICQRGTSLTIQCQVDSQVTMMFWYRQQPGQSLTLIATANQGSEATYESGFVIDKFPISRPNLTFSTLTVSNMSPEDSSIYLCSVGGQGNSPLHFGNGTRLTVT.

This chain joins TRBV11-2 and TRBJ2-1, with D maybe TRBD1 (6 bases). Germline CDR1 SGHAT, CDR2 FQNNGV. V was clipped by 6 bases and J by 0 bases, with 21 bases between them. There are 18 residues in the CDR3. The CDR3 loop reads CASSLTRTDRSSYNEQFF. The CDR3 DNA reads as TGTGCCAGCAGTTTAACCAGAACTGACAGGAGCTCCTACAATGAGCAGTTCTTC.

This chain joins TRBV4-1 and TRBJ2-2; no reliable D call. CDR3 length: 14 amino acids. Trimming removed 2 bases at V and 6 bases at J, with 10 bases between. Germline-derived CDR1 and CDR2 are MGHRA and YSYEKL. The CDR3 DNA reads as TGCGCCAGCAGCCAACCCCTTGTCTCCGGGGAGCTGTTTTTT. It codes for CASSQPLVSGELFF.

This chain uses TRBV7-8 with TRBJ1-2; 9 bases match TRBD1. Germline assignment: CDR1 SGHVS and CDR2 FQNEAQ. Germline trimming cut 1 base from V and 7 bases from J; bases unmatched to any gene: 10. This CDR3 region has 16 residues. The CDR3 region has the DNA TGTGCCAGCAGCTTAGGGGTGGGGACAGGGTTGGGTGGCTACACCTTC. It translates to CASSLGVGTGLGGYTF.